This T cell receptor (beta chain) is drawn from a study of shared clonotypes between healthy human individuals. Study-level background: The plates for each donor numbered three CD4 naive, three CD4 memory, two CD8 naive and one CD8 memory. Study-wide results and limits: Clonotype sharing across a few donors was observed for roughly 5% of naive CD4 clonotypes.

Concerning this clone: Antigen: not known.

The CDR3 is made up of 14 amino acids. Looked up from germline, CDR1 is SGHRS and CDR2 is YFSETQ. Trimming shortened V by 2 bases and J by 0 bases, and 9 bases separated the two germline ends. Researchers divided each subset's genomic DNA evenly across several immunoSEQ plates. Only in-frame clones appear in the TCRdb table, and some are missing; sequencing was by immunoSEQ multiplex PCR. The table shows 1,500,000 or so clones, with 98% occurring only once. The sequence came from a man under 40 in good health. Sequenced input: naive CD4+ T cells sorted from blood. As for subset: CD45RA+ positively selected. The chain uses TRBV5-1 and TRBJ2-7; D is unclear. In DNA, the CDR3 is TGCGCCAGCAGCTTAGGAGAAAGCTCCTACGAGCAGTACTTC. It yields the protein CASSLGESSYEQYF. The variable domain in full, completed from reference TRBV5-1 and TRBJ2-7, reads KAGVTQTPRYLIKTRGQQVTLSCSPISGHRSVSWYQQTPGQGLQFLFEYFSETQRNKGNFPGRFSGRQFSNSRSEMNVSTLELGDSALYLCASSLGESSYEQYFGPGTRLTVT.